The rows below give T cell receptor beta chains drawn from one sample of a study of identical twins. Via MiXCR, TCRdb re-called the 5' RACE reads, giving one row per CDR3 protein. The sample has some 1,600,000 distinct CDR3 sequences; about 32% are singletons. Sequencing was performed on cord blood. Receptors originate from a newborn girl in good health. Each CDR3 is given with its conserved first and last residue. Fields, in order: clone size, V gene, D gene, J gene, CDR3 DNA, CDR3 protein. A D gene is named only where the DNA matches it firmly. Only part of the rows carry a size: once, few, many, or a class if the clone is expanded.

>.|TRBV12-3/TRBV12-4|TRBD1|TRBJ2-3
TGTGCCGGCTACCCTTCGGGACAGGGGGAGAGGGATACGCAGTATTTT
CAGYPSGQGERDTQYF
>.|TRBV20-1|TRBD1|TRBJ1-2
TGCAGTGCTAGAGATCAGGGGGGGGGCTATGGCTACACCTTC
CSARDQGGGYGYTF
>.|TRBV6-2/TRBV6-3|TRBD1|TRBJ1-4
TGTGCCAGCAGTCCCCGGGACAGGACAAATGAAAAACTGTTTTTT
CASSPRDRTNEKLFF
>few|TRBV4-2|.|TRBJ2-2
TGTGCCAGCAGCGCCAGTCGTCCTATCAACACCGGGGAGCTGTTTTTT
CASSASRPINTGELFF
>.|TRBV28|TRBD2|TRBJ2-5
TGTGCCAGCAGTACTTTACGACTAGCGGGAGGGTCCCAGAAACATAATGAGCAGTACTTC
CASSTLRLAGGSQKHNEQYF
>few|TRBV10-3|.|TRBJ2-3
TGTGCCATCAGTGAGTCCAGGAACACAGATACGCAGTATTTT
CAISESRNTDTQYF
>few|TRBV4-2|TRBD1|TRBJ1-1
TGTGCCAGCGGCCAGGGACAGTCTGAAGCTTTCTTT
CASGQGQSEAFF
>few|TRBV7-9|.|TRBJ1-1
TGTGCCAGCAGCCACGGACGACGGGAAGCTTTCTTT
CASSHGRREAFF
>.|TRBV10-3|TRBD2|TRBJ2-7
TGTGCCATCAGCGGCCGGGAGGCAGAACACGAGCAGTACTTC
CAISGREAEHEQYF
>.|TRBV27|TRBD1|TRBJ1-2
TGTGCCTGCAGTTCTACGTACAGGGGGCAAGGCTATGGCTACACCTTC
CACSSTYRGQGYGYTF
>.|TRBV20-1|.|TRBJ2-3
TGCAGTGCAGCTGACTCGATCACAGATACGCAGTATTTT
CSAADSITDTQYF
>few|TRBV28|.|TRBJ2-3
TGTGCCAGCAGTTTATCAGGACCGGGCAGCACAGATACGCAGTATTTT
CASSLSGPGSTDTQYF
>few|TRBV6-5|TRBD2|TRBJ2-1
TGTGCCAGCAGTTACTCCGGGACTAGCGGGGGCCCTTATTATGATGAGCAGTTCTTC
CASSYSGTSGGPYYDEQFF
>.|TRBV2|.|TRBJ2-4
TGTGCCACCGTAGGAGAGAGGGCCTGGGAGCAGTACTTC
CATVGERAWEQYF
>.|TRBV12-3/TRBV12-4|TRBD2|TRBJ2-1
TGTGCCAGCAGATGGACTAGTTTCGATGAGCAGTTCTTC
CASRWTSFDEQFF
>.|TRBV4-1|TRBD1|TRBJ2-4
TGCGCCAGCAGCCAAGGACAGGGTGCGACCAAAAACATTCAGTACTTC
CASSQGQGATKNIQYF
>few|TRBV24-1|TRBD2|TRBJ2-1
TGTGCCACCAGTGCGGGGACTAGCGGGAGGGATAGGTTCTTC
CATSAGTSGRDRFF
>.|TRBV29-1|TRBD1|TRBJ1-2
TGCAGCGTTGCTGACAGGGCTAACTATGGCTACACCTTC
CSVADRANYGYTF
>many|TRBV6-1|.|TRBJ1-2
TGTGCCAGCAGTGAACCCGGCGGAACTAACTATGGCTACACCTTC
CASSEPGGTNYGYTF
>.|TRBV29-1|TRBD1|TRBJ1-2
TGCAGCGCGGGGGGGTGGACAGGTTCTAACTATGGCTACACCTTC
CSAGGWTGSNYGYTF
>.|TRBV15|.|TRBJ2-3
TGTGCCGCCAGCAGAGGGGAGGATCCCACAGATACGCAGTATTTT
CAASRGEDPTDTQYF
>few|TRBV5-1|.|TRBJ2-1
TGCGCCAGCAGCTTGGTTCGAGGTTCGGGTGAGCAGTTCTTC
CASSLVRGSGEQFF
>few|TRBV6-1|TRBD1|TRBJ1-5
TGTGCCAGCAAAGGCTTCGGACAGGGCAATCAGCCCCAGCATTTT
CASKGFGQGNQPQHF
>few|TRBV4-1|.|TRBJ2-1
TGCGCCAGCAGCCACCGGGACGACTACAATGAGCAGTTCTTC
CASSHRDDYNEQFF
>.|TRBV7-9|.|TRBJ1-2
TGTGCCAGCAGCCCCCTAATGCAGGATGGCTACACCTTC
CASSPLMQDGYTF
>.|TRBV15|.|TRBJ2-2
TGTGCCACCAGCAGAGATGTGGGTCACACCGGGGAGCTGTTTTTT
CATSRDVGHTGELFF
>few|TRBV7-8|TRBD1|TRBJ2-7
TGTGCCAGCAGCACTGGGACAGATTCCTTCTCCTACGAGCAGTACTTC
CASSTGTDSFSYEQYF
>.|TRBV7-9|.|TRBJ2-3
TGTGCCAGCAGCCCGGGCTTAGCGGCTCGCACAGATACGCAGTATTTT
CASSPGLAARTDTQYF
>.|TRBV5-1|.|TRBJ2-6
TGCGCCAGCAGCTTGGACGGACTCAGGCGCTCTGGGGCCAACGTCCTGACTTTC
CASSLDGLRRSGANVLTF